These T cell receptor beta chains were read from a single sample in a study of Ad26.COV2.S vaccination and SARS-CoV-2 variants. Clones were sequenced by immunoSEQ multiplex PCR, and TCRdb holds only the in-frame ones, with some missing. The repertoire has about 280,000 clones, around 87% of them found once; the top ten carry more than 2.5%. Sequencing used peripheral blood, obtained in a trial of Ad26.COV2.S vaccine versus placebo. Every receptor here comes from a person aged 18-60 years who received the Ad26.COV2.S COVID-19 vaccine or a placebo. CDR3s include the opening cysteine and the closing phenylalanine or tryptophan. D genes are given only for firm matches. The listing skips clone size in some rows; elsewhere it reads once, few, many or a size class.

V gene: TRBV3-1/TRBV3-2; D gene: NA; J gene: TRBJ2-7; clone size: NA; CDR3 DNA: TGTGCCAGCAGCCCACTCCGGGACACCTACGAGCAGTACTTC; CDR3 protein: CASSPLRDTYEQYF
V gene: TRBV7-2; D gene: NA; J gene: TRBJ2-7; clone size: NA; CDR3 DNA: TGTGCCAGCAGCTTAGGTTTTCAGGGCTCCTACGAGCAGTACTTC; CDR3 protein: CASSLGFQGSYEQYF
V gene: TRBV19; D gene: NA; J gene: TRBJ2-5; clone size: NA; CDR3 DNA: TGTGCCAGTAGGTCAGGGTCCGATACGTCCCAGTACTTC; CDR3 protein: CASRSGSDTSQYF
V gene: TRBV20-1; D gene: NA; J gene: TRBJ1-2; clone size: once; CDR3 DNA: TGCAGTGCTAGAAAGGGCTATGGCTACACCTTC; CDR3 protein: CSARKGYGYTF
V gene: TRBV7-6; D gene: NA; J gene: TRBJ2-5; clone size: NA; CDR3 DNA: TGTGCCAGCAGCTTGCTGGGGACCCAAGAGACCCAGTACTTC; CDR3 protein: CASSLLGTQETQYF
V gene: TRBV7-2; D gene: TRBD1; J gene: TRBJ1-4; clone size: once; CDR3 DNA: TGTGCCAGCAGCCCGGGACAGGCAACTAATGAAAAACTGTTTTTT; CDR3 protein: CASSPGQATNEKLFF
V gene: TRBV3-1/TRBV3-2; D gene: TRBD2; J gene: TRBJ2-7; clone size: NA; CDR3 DNA: TGTGCCAGCAGCCAAGATCGGCTAGCTAGCGGGGACTACGAGCAGTACTTC; CDR3 protein: CASSQDRLASGDYEQYF
V gene: TRBV19; D gene: NA; J gene: TRBJ2-2; clone size: NA; CDR3 DNA: TGTGCCAGTAAATCCCGCCGGGACACCGGGGAGCTGTTTTTT; CDR3 protein: CASKSRRDTGELFF
V gene: TRBV5-1; D gene: TRBD2; J gene: TRBJ2-1; clone size: NA; CDR3 DNA: TGCGCCAGCAGCGCGATAGCGGGAGTGAGGAATGAGCAGTTCTTC; CDR3 protein: CASSAIAGVRNEQFF
V gene: TRBV3-1/TRBV3-2; D gene: TRBD2; J gene: TRBJ2-3; clone size: NA; CDR3 DNA: TGTGCCAGCAGCCAAGGACCAAGCGGGAGATTTACAGATACGCAGTATTTT; CDR3 protein: CASSQGPSGRFTDTQYF
V gene: TRBV5-4; D gene: TRBD2; J gene: TRBJ2-3; clone size: NA; CDR3 DNA: TGTGCCAGCAGTCACGGCGGACTAGCGGGGGCCCTACCCACAGATACGCAGTATTTT; CDR3 protein: CASSHGGLAGALPTDTQYF
V gene: TRBV11-2; D gene: NA; J gene: TRBJ1-4; clone size: NA; CDR3 DNA: TGTGCCAGCAGCTACCCACAGGGTCGGGAAAAACTGTTTTTT; CDR3 protein: CASSYPQGREKLFF
V gene: TRBV29-1; D gene: NA; J gene: TRBJ2-7; clone size: few; CDR3 DNA: TGCAGCGTGGAGGAAACCCGCGCTTCCTACGAGCAGTACTTC; CDR3 protein: CSVEETRASYEQYF
V gene: TRBV3-1/TRBV3-2; D gene: NA; J gene: TRBJ2-7; clone size: NA; CDR3 DNA: TGTGCCAGCAGCACCTACGAGCAGTACTTC; CDR3 protein: CASSTYEQYF
V gene: TRBV6-5; D gene: NA; J gene: TRBJ2-7; clone size: NA; CDR3 DNA: TGTGCCAGCAGTTACTCCGGACCTCTATGGGGCTACGAGCAGTACTTC; CDR3 protein: CASSYSGPLWGYEQYF
V gene: TRBV6-1; D gene: NA; J gene: TRBJ1-5; clone size: NA; CDR3 DNA: TGTGCCAGCAGTGATCCGGCAGGGTGGAGCAATCAGCCCCAGCATTTT; CDR3 protein: CASSDPAGWSNQPQHF
V gene: TRBV5-1; D gene: NA; J gene: TRBJ2-3; clone size: NA; CDR3 DNA: TGCGCCAGCAGCCCGCTTAGCACAGATACGCAGTATTTT; CDR3 protein: CASSPLSTDTQYF
V gene: TRBV18; D gene: TRBD1; J gene: TRBJ1-2; clone size: NA; CDR3 DNA: TGTGCCAGCTCACCCCCCGCTGACAGGGATAACTATGGCTACACCTTC; CDR3 protein: CASSPPADRDNYGYTF
V gene: TRBV5-6; D gene: NA; J gene: TRBJ1-2; clone size: NA; CDR3 DNA: TGTGCCAGCAGCCTTCAACAGGGATTGGTTGATGGCTACACCTTC; CDR3 protein: CASSLQQGLVDGYTF
V gene: TRBV20-1; D gene: TRBD1; J gene: TRBJ1-2; clone size: NA; CDR3 DNA: TGCAGTGCTAGTTCCGCCGCGACAGGGGGAGGTAACTATGGCTACACCTTC; CDR3 protein: CSASSAATGGGNYGYTF
V gene: TRBV5-1; D gene: NA; J gene: TRBJ1-1; clone size: NA; CDR3 DNA: TGCGCCAGCAGCTTGAAGGGGGACACTGAAGCTTTCTTT; CDR3 protein: CASSLKGDTEAFF
V gene: TRBV11-2; D gene: TRBD2; J gene: TRBJ2-4; clone size: NA; CDR3 DNA: TGTGCCAGCCGGGGGGTAGCCAAAAACATTCAGTACTTC; CDR3 protein: CASRGVAKNIQYF
V gene: TRBV6-2/TRBV6-3; D gene: NA; J gene: TRBJ1-2; clone size: NA; CDR3 DNA: TGTGCCAGCAGTTCTAGAGGAGCTAACTATGGCTACACCTTC; CDR3 protein: CASSSRGANYGYTF
V gene: TRBV7-2; D gene: TRBD2; J gene: TRBJ2-1; clone size: NA; CDR3 DNA: TGTGCCAGCAGTACCGGACTAGCGGGAGGGGATGAGCAGTTCTTC; CDR3 protein: CASSTGLAGGDEQFF
V gene: TRBV10-1; D gene: NA; J gene: TRBJ2-7; clone size: NA; CDR3 DNA: TGCGCCAGCAGTGAAGACAGCCTCTCCTACGAGCAGTACTTC; CDR3 protein: CASSEDSLSYEQYF
V gene: TRBV10-3; D gene: TRBD1; J gene: TRBJ1-3; clone size: NA; CDR3 DNA: TGTGCCATCAGTGGGACAGGGATCTCTGGAAACACCATATATTTT; CDR3 protein: CAISGTGISGNTIYF
V gene: TRBV5-1; D gene: NA; J gene: TRBJ2-5; clone size: NA; CDR3 DNA: TGCGCCAGCAGCTTGGTGGCGGGACGGGAGACCCAGTACTTC; CDR3 protein: CASSLVAGRETQYF
V gene: TRBV25-1; D gene: TRBD1; J gene: TRBJ1-6; clone size: NA; CDR3 DNA: TGTGCCAGCAGTGATCCCGGGACAGCGGTAAATTCACCCCTCCACTTT; CDR3 protein: CASSDPGTAVNSPLHF
V gene: TRBV10-3; D gene: NA; J gene: TRBJ2-5; clone size: NA; CDR3 DNA: TGTGCCTCAGGGGCCCAAGAGACCCAGTACTTC; CDR3 protein: CASGAQETQYF
V gene: TRBV5-1; D gene: NA; J gene: TRBJ1-1; clone size: NA; CDR3 DNA: TGCGCCAGCAGCTTGGCCAGAGAAACTGAAGCTTTCTTT; CDR3 protein: CASSLARETEAFF
V gene: TRBV18; D gene: TRBD2; J gene: TRBJ2-7; clone size: NA; CDR3 DNA: TGTGCCAGCTCACCGACTAGCGGGAGGGCCTACGAGCAGTACTTC; CDR3 protein: CASSPTSGRAYEQYF
V gene: TRBV6-1; D gene: NA; J gene: TRBJ1-3; clone size: NA; CDR3 DNA: TGTGCCAGCAGTGAACTCGGGCCGATCTCTGGAAACACCATATATTTT; CDR3 protein: CASSELGPISGNTIYF
V gene: TRBV6-5; D gene: NA; J gene: TRBJ2-2; clone size: once; CDR3 DNA: TGTGCCAGCCTTCGGTTCGCGAACACCGGGGAGCTGTTTTTT; CDR3 protein: CASLRFANTGELFF
V gene: TRBV7-2; D gene: NA; J gene: TRBJ2-3; clone size: many; CDR3 DNA: TGTGCCAGCACCCCAGTCGGGGGCATTAGCACAGATACGCAGTATTTT; CDR3 protein: CASTPVGGISTDTQYF
V gene: TRBV13; D gene: TRBD2; J gene: TRBJ2-3; clone size: NA; CDR3 DNA: TGTGCCAGCAGCTCCCGCTTGGCGGGAGGGAGAGATACGCAGTATTTT; CDR3 protein: CASSSRLAGGRDTQYF
V gene: TRBV9; D gene: NA; J gene: TRBJ1-1; clone size: NA; CDR3 DNA: TGTGCCAGCAGCGTAGGTGGGGGGGTGAACACTGAAGCTTTCTTT; CDR3 protein: CASSVGGGVNTEAFF
V gene: TRBV6-5; D gene: TRBD1; J gene: TRBJ1-1; clone size: NA; CDR3 DNA: TGTGCCAGCAGTCCACCCAGGACAGGGATGACTGAAGCTTTCTTT; CDR3 protein: CASSPPRTGMTEAFF
V gene: TRBV27; D gene: NA; J gene: TRBJ1-2; clone size: NA; CDR3 DNA: TGTGCCAGCAGGCCAGGAGGGAAGGCGGAGTATGGCTACACCTTC; CDR3 protein: CASRPGGKAEYGYTF
V gene: TRBV7-9; D gene: TRBD1; J gene: TRBJ2-5; clone size: NA; CDR3 DNA: TGTGCCAGCAGCTTAGACAGGGGAGAGACCCAGTACTTC; CDR3 protein: CASSLDRGETQYF
V gene: TRBV21-1; D gene: NA; J gene: TRBJ2-7; clone size: NA; CDR3 DNA: TGTGCCAGCAGCAAAACCCCCTCGCAGGCTCTTGACGAGCAGTACTTC; CDR3 protein: CASSKTPSQALDEQYF
V gene: TRBV4-3; D gene: TRBD2; J gene: TRBJ2-1; clone size: NA; CDR3 DNA: TGCGCCAGCAGCCAAGGGGCTAGCGGGGTAGTTGAGCAGTTCTTC; CDR3 protein: CASSQGASGVVEQFF
V gene: TRBV27; D gene: TRBD2; J gene: TRBJ2-7; clone size: once; CDR3 DNA: TGTGCCAGCAGTTTAGCGGGAGTATTATACGAGCAGTACTTC; CDR3 protein: CASSLAGVLYEQYF
V gene: TRBV29-1; D gene: TRBD2; J gene: TRBJ2-1; clone size: NA; CDR3 DNA: TGCAGCGTTGAAGTCGCTAGCGGGGGGCGGTACAATGAGCAGTTCTTC; CDR3 protein: CSVEVASGGRYNEQFF
V gene: TRBV12-5; D gene: TRBD2; J gene: TRBJ2-1; clone size: NA; CDR3 DNA: TGTGCTAGTGGTCCATCCCCGGCGGTTAGAACTAGCGGAAGAAGCTCCTACAATGAGCAGTTCTTC; CDR3 protein: CASGPSPAVRTSGRSSYNEQFF
V gene: TRBV6-5; D gene: TRBD2; J gene: TRBJ2-7; clone size: NA; CDR3 DNA: TGTGCCAGCAGTTACTCGAGCGGGACGGCCTACGAGCAGTACTTC; CDR3 protein: CASSYSSGTAYEQYF
V gene: TRBV7-2; D gene: TRBD2; J gene: TRBJ2-7; clone size: NA; CDR3 DNA: TGTGCCAGCAGCTCCAGTAGCGGGGGGGCTCAAGAGCAGTACTTC; CDR3 protein: CASSSSSGGAQEQYF
V gene: TRBV11-2; D gene: NA; J gene: TRBJ1-1; clone size: NA; CDR3 DNA: TGTGCCAGCAGCTTAGACGAGGGCAGGGGCTTTAACACTGAAGCTTTCTTT; CDR3 protein: CASSLDEGRGFNTEAFF
V gene: TRBV7-9; D gene: TRBD1; J gene: TRBJ1-1; clone size: NA; CDR3 DNA: TGTGCCAGCAGGCCAACAGGGGGGAACACTGAAGCTTTCTTT; CDR3 protein: CASRPTGGNTEAFF
V gene: TRBV6-5; D gene: NA; J gene: TRBJ1-4; clone size: NA; CDR3 DNA: TGTGCCAGCATGAACAGGGTAACAAGGGAAAAACTGTTTTTT; CDR3 protein: CASMNRVTREKLFF
V gene: TRBV3-1/TRBV3-2; D gene: TRBD1; J gene: TRBJ1-2; clone size: NA; CDR3 DNA: TGTGCCAGCAGCCAGGCCGGACAGGCCTGGAACTATGGCTACACCTTC; CDR3 protein: CASSQAGQAWNYGYTF
V gene: TRBV5-1; D gene: TRBD2; J gene: TRBJ2-5; clone size: NA; CDR3 DNA: TGCGCCAGCAGCTCTGGTGGGACTAGCGGGAGAGCAGGAGAGACCCAGTACTTC; CDR3 protein: CASSSGGTSGRAGETQYF
V gene: TRBV5-4; D gene: NA; J gene: TRBJ1-5; clone size: NA; CDR3 DNA: TGTGCCAGCAGCTTAGGAGGTTCAGGGAATCAGCCCCAGCATTTT; CDR3 protein: CASSLGGSGNQPQHF